One T cell receptor beta chain is described in this entry. V lost 4 bases to trimming and J lost 3 bases, with 19 bases between them. The CDR3 contains 17 residues. From germline, CDR1 is SGHRS and CDR2 YFSETQ. This sample stems from a study of blood T cell repertoires in COVID-19. The repertoire was sequenced with immunoSEQ multiplex PCR; TCRdb's copy has only in-frame clones and lacks some. The sample holds fewer than 300,000 clones, over 75% seen once. This chain links TRBV5-1 with TRBJ2-2; tentative D call: TRBD1 (7 bases). The clonotype was recovered from a man between 18 and 29 years old with active or convalescent COVID-19. The sequenced material came from peripheral blood. The CDR3 sequence is CASSHGGGGLDTGELFF. In DNA form, the CDR3 reads TGCGCCAGCAGCCATGGTGGAGGGGGCTTAGACACCGGGGAGCTGTTTTTT.